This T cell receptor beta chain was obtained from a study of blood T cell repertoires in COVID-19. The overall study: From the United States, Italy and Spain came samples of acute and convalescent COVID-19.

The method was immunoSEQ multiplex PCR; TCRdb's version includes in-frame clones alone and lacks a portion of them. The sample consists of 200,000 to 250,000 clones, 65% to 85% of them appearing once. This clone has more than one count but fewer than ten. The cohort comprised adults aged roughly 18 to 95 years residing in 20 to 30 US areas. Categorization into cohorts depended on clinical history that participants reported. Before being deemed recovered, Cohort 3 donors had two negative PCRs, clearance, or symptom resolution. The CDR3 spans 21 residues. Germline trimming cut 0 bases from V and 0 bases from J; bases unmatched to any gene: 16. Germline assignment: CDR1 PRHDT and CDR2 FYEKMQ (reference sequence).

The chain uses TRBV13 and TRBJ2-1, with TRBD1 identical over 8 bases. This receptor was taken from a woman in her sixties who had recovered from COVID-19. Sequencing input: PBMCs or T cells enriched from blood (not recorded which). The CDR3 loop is CASSLGRQGMVRDRSYNEQFF. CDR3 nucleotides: TGTGCCAGCAGCTTAGGCCGACAGGGGATGGTCCGGGACCGCTCCTACAATGAGCAGTTCTTC.